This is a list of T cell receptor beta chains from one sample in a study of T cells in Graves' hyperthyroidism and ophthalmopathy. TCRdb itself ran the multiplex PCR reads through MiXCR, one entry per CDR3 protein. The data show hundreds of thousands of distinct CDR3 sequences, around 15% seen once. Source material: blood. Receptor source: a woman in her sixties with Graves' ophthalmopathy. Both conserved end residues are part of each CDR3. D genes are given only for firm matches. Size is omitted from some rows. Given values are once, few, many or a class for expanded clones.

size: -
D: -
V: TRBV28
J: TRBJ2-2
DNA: TGTGCCAGCAGATGGGACTGGACGAACATCGGGGAGCTGTTTTTT
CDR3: CASRWDWTNIGELFF

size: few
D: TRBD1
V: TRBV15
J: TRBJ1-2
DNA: TGTGCCACCGCCGGGACAGGTTTCTATGGCTACACCTTC
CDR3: CATAGTGFYGYTF

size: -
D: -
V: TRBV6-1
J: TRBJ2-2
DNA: TGTGCCAGCAGTACCGACGGGGCGGGGCGGGAGCTGTTTTTT
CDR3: CASSTDGAGRELFF

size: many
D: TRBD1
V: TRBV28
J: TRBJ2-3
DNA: TGTGCCAGCAGTTCCCCACGGACAGGCTCGCAGTATTTT
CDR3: CASSSPRTGSQYF

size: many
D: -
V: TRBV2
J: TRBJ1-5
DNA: TGTGCCAGCAGTGAAGCCAAGGGCCAGCAGCCCCAGCATTTT
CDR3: CASSEAKGQQPQHF

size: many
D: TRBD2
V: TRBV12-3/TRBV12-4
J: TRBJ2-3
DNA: TGTGCCAGCAGTTCTCCGGGACTAGCGGGAAGAAGCACAGATACGCAGTATTTT
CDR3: CASSSPGLAGRSTDTQYF

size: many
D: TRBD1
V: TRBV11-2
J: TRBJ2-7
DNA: TGTGCCAGCAGCTTAGGCCCGGACAGGGGCCCCCCTAACGAGCAGTACTTC
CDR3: CASSLGPDRGPPNEQYF

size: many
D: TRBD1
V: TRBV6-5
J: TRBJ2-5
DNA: TGTGCCAGCAGTTACCGGGACAGGGATTTGAGAAGGCGAGAGACCCAGTACTTC
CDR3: CASSYRDRDLRRRETQYF

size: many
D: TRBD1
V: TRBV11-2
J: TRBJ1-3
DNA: TGTGCCAGCAGCTTAGCGCTCGGGACAGGCCCTGGAAACACCATATATTTT
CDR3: CASSLALGTGPGNTIYF

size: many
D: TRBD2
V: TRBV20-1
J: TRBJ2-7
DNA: TGCAGTGCTAGCGGGATAGGACGACATAGGACTAGCGGGAGGGCCTGGTCCTACGAGCAGTACTTC
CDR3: CSASGIGRHRTSGRAWSYEQYF

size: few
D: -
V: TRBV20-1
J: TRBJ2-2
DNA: TGCAGTGCATCCAATCCGGGACAAGCGAACACCGGGGAGCTGTTTTTT
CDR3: CSASNPGQANTGELFF

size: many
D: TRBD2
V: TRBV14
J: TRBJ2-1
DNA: TGTGCCAGCAGCCAGGCACTAGCGGTTGAATACAATGAGCAGTTCTTC
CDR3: CASSQALAVEYNEQFF

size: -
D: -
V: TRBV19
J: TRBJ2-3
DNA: TGTGCCAGTAGTATAAGGACGGTCAATACGCAGTATTTT
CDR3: CASSIRTVNTQYF

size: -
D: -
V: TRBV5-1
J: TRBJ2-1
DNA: TGCGCCAGCACTGACTGGACTGGGGGTGAGCAGTTCTTC
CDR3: CASTDWTGGEQFF

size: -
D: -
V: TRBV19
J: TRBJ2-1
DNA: TGTGCCAGTAGTATAGGCCCCAGGGGAGAGCCGGGACCGAGAAAGTACAATGAGCAGTTCTTC
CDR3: CASSIGPRGEPGPRKYNEQFF

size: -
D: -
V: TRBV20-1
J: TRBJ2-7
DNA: TGCAGTGCTAGGGGGTCCGCAGGGCCTTACGAGCAGTACTTC
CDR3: CSARGSAGPYEQYF

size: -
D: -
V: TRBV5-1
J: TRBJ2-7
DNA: TGCGCCAGCAGCTTGGCCTCGGCCAGCGAGGGCGAGCAGTACTTC
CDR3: CASSLASASEGEQYF

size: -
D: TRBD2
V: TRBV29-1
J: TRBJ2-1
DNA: TGCAGCGTACCTATAGCGGGAGTTGGCTACAATGAGCAGTTCTTC
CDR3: CSVPIAGVGYNEQFF

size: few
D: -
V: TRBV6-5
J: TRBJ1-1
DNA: TGTGCCAGCAGTTACTCGAGAGGGAACACTGAAGCTTTCTTT
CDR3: CASSYSRGNTEAFF

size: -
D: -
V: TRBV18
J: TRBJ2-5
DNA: TGTGCCAGCTCAGCACTAGAACAAGAGACCCAGTACTTC
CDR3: CASSALEQETQYF

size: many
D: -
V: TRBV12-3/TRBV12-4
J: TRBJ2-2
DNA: TGTGCCAGCAGCCAAGGACACACCGGGGAGCTGTTTTTT
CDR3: CASSQGHTGELFF

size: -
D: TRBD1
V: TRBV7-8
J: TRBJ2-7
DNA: TGTGCCAGCAGCTCCAACCGGGACAGGGGTTACGAGCAGTACTTC
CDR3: CASSSNRDRGYEQYF

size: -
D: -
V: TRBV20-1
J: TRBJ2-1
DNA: TGCAGTGCTGGGTCCTACAATGAGCAGTTCTTC
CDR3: CSAGSYNEQFF

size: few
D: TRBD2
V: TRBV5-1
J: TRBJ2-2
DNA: TGCGCCAGCAGCCTCGGGACTAGCGGGATTGCCGGGGAGCTGTTTTTT
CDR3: CASSLGTSGIAGELFF

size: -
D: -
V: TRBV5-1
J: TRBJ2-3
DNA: TGCGCCAGCCGTTCTGATGGGAGCACAGATACGCAGTATTTT
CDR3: CASRSDGSTDTQYF

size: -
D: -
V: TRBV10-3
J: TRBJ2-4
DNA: TGTGCCATCAGTGAGTGGCTACTGGTCATAGCCAAAAACATTCAGTACTTC
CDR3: CAISEWLLVIAKNIQYF

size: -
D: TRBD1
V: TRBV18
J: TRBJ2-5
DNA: TGTGCCAGCTCAACGGACAGGGTAGGGGCCCAGTACTTC
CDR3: CASSTDRVGAQYF

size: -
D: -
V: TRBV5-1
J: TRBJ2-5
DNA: TGCGCCAGCAGCCCCGGGGGCGTTCGGGAGACCCAGTACTTC
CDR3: CASSPGGVRETQYF

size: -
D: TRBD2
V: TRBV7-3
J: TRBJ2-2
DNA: TGTGCCAGCAGCCAAGCGGGAGGTGCGGGCACCGGGGAGCTGTTTTTT
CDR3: CASSQAGGAGTGELFF

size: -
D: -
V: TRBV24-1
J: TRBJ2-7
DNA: TGTGCCACCAGTGATGCAAGGGGCGAGCAGTACTTC
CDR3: CATSDARGEQYF

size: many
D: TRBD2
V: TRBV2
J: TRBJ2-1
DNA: TGTGCCAGCAGGGCCCAGGCGGGAGACATCGGGGATGAGCAGTTCTTC
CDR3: CASRAQAGDIGDEQFF

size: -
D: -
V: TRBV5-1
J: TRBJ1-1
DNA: TGCGCCAGCGGCTTCAGGGAGGGCGCTGAAGCTTTCTTT
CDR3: CASGFREGAEAFF

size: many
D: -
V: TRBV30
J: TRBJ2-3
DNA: TGTGCCTGGAGTATAAGCGTTAGCACAGATACGCAGTATTTT
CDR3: CAWSISVSTDTQYF

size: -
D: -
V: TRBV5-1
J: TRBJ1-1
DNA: TGCGCCAGCAGCTTGGCCCCATCTCCAGGGAGCACTGAAGCTTTCTTT
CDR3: CASSLAPSPGSTEAFF

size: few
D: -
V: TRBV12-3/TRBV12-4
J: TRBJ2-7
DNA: TGTGCCAGCAGTTTTACACGGGGCTCCTACGAGCAGTACTTC
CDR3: CASSFTRGSYEQYF

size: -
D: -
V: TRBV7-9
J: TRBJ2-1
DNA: TGTGCCAGCAGCTTAGAGGGGAACCACAATGAGCAGTTCTTC
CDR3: CASSLEGNHNEQFF

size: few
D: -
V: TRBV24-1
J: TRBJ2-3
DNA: TGTGCCACCAGCGGGGCCAGCACAGATACGCAGTATTTT
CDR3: CATSGASTDTQYF

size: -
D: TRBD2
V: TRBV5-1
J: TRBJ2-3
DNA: TGCGCCAGCAGCTTGTCTCCTCTAGCGGGAGTCGGGGATACGCAGTATTTT
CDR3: CASSLSPLAGVGDTQYF

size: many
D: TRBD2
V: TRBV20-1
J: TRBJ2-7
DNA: TGCAGTGCTAGAGCTAGCGGGAGGGGCGAGCAGTACTTC
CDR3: CSARASGRGEQYF

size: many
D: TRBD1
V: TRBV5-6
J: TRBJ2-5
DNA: TGTGCCAGCGGGACAGGGGGGAAAGAGACCCAGTACTTC
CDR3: CASGTGGKETQYF

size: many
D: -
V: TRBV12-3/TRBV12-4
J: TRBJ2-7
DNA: TGTGCCAGCCAACTAGCAGGTGTCGGCGAGCAGTACTTC
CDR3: CASQLAGVGEQYF

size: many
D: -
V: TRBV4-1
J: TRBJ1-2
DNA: TGCGCCAGCAGCCAAGATGGCAGGGACTATGGCTACACCTTC
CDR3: CASSQDGRDYGYTF

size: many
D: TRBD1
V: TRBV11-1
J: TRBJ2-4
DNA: TGTGCCAGCAGCTCCCACAGGGGTCGAAACATTCAGTACTTC
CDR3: CASSSHRGRNIQYF

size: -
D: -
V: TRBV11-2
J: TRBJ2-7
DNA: TGTGCCAGCAGCTTCCTGGCCTACGAGCAGTACTTC
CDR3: CASSFLAYEQYF

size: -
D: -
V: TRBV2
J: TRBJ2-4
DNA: TGTGCCAGCAGTGAAGGAGGTTCCACCATTCAGTACTTC
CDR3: CASSEGGSTIQYF

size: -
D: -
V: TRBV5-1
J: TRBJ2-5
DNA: TGCGCCAGCAGCTTGGTCAACGGGGAAGAGACCCAGTACTTC
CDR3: CASSLVNGEETQYF

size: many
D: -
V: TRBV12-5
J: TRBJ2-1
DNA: TGTGCTAGTGGACGGACAGCCCGCAATGAGCAGTTCTTC
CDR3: CASGRTARNEQFF